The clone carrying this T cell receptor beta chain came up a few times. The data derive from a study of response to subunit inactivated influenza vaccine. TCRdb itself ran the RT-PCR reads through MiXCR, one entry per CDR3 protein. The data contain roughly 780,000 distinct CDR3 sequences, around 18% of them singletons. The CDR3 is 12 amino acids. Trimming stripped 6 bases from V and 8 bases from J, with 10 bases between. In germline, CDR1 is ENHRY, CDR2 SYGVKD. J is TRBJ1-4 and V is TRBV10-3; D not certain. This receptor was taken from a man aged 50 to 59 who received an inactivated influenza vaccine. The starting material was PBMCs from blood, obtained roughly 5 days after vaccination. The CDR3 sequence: CAISAIGEKLFF. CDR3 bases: TGTGCCATCAGCGCGATCGGGGAAAAACTGTTTTTT.